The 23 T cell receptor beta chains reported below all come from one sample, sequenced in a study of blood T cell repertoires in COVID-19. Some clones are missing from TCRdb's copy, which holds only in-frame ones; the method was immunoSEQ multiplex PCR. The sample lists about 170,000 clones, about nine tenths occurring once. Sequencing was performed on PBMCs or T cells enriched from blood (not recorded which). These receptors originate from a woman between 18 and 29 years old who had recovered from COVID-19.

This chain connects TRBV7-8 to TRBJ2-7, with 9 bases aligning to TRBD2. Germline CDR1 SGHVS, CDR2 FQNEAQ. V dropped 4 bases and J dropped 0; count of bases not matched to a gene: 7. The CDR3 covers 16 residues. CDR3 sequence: CASSSPRLADSYEQYF. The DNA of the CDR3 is TGTGCCAGCAGCTCCCCTCGACTAGCGGACTCCTACGAGCAGTACTTC.

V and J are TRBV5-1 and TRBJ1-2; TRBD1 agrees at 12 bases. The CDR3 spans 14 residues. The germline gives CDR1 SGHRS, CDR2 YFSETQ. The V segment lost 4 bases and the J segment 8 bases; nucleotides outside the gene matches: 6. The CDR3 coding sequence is TGCGCCAGCAGCCCGGGACAGGGGGCACGAGGCTACACCTTC. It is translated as CASSPGQGARGYTF. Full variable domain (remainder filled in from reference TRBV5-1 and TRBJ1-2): KAGVTQTPRYLIKTRGQQVTLSCSPISGHRSVSWYQQTPGQGLQFLFEYFSETQRNKGNFPGRFSGRQFSNSRSEMNVSTLELGDSALYLCASSPGQGARGYTFGSGTRLTVV.

Here the CDR3 reads CASSPRRLAGGTGELFF. CDR3 coding DNA: TGTGCCAGCAGCCCCCGCCGACTAGCGGGGGGCACCGGGGAGCTGTTTTTT. The chain combines TRBV5-4 with TRBJ2-2, with 13 bases lining up with TRBD2. V lost 4 bases to trimming and J lost 4 bases; unmatched junction nucleotides: 7. CDR1 SGHNT and CDR2 YYREEE come from the germline V gene (reference sequence). The CDR3 totals 17 residues.

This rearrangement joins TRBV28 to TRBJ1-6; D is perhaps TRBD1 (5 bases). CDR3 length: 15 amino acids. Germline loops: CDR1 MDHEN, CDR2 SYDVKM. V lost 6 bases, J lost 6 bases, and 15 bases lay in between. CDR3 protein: CASSPVGQVNSPLHF. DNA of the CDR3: TGTGCCAGCAGCCCGGTGGGGCAGGTTAATTCACCCCTCCACTTT.

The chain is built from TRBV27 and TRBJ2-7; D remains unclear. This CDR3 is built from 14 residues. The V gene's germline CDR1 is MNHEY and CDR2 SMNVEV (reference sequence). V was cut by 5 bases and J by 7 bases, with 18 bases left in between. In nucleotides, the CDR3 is TGTGCCAGCAGTCCCCACCCTCCTTCGAGGGAGCAGTACTTC. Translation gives CASSPHPPSREQYF.

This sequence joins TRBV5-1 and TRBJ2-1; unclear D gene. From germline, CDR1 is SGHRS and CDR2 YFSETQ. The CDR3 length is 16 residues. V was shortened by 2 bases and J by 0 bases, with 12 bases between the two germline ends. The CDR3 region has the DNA TGCGCCAGCAGCTTTCAGGCTACAAGCTCCTACAATGAGCAGTTCTTC. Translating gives CASSFQATSSYNEQFF.

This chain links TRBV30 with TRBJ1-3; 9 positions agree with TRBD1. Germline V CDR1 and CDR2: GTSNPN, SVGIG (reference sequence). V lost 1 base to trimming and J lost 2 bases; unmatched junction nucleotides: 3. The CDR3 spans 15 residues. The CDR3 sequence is CAWSDGQGTGNTIYF. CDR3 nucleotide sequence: TGTGCCTGGAGTGATGGACAGGGGACTGGAAACACCATATATTTT.

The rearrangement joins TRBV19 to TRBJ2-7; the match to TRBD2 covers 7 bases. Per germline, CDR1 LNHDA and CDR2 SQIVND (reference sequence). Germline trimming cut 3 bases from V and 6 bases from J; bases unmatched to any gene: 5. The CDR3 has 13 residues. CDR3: CASSMAGASEQYF. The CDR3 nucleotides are TGTGCCAGTAGTATGGCGGGAGCCTCCGAGCAGTACTTC.

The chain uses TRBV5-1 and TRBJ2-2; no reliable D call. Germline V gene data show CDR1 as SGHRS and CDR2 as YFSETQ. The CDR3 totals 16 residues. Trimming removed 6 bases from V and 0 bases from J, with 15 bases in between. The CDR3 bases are TGCGCCAGCACCCCGAGGCCAGACGCGAACACCGGGGAGCTGTTTTTT. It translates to CASTPRPDANTGELFF.

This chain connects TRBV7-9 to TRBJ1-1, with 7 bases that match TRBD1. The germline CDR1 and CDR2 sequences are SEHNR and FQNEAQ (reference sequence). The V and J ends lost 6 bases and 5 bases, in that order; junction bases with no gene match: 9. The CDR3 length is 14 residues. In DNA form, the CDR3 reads TGTGCCAGCAGGCCCACAGGGGCGCCGACTGAAGCTTTCTTT. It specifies CASRPTGAPTEAFF.

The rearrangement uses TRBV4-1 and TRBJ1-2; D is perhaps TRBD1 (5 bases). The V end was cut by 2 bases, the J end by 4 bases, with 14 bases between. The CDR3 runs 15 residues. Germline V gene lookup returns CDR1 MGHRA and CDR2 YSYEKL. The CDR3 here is CASSQPTQGLYGYTF. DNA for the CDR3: TGCGCCAGCAGCCAACCTACCCAGGGCCTCTATGGCTACACCTTC.

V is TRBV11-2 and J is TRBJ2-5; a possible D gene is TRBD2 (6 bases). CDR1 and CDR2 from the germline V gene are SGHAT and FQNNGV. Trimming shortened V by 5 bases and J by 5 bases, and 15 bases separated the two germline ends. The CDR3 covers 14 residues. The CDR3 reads CASSRTGGSETQYF. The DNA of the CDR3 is TGTGCCAGCAGCCGGACCGGGGGAAGTGAGACCCAGTACTTC. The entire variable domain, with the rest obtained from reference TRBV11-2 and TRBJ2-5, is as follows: EAGVAQSPRYKIIEKRQSVAFWCNPISGHATLYWYQQILGQGPKLLIQFQNNGVVDDSQLPKDRFSAERLKGVDSTLKIQPAKLEDSAVYLCASSRTGGSETQYFGPGTRLLVL.

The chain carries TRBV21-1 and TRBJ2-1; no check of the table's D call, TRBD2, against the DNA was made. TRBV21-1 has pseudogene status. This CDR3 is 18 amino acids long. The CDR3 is CASSIGVSGTPSYNEQFF. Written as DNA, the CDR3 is TGTGCCAGCAGCATAGGAGTTAGCGGGACTCCCTCCTACAATGAGCAGTTCTTC.

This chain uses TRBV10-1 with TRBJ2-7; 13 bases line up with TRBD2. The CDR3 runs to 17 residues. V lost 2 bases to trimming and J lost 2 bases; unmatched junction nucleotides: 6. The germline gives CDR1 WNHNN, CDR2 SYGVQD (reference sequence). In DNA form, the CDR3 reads TGCGCCAGCAGTGAGGCGACTAGCGGGAGGATGGCCTACGAGCAGTACTTC. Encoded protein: CASSEATSGRMAYEQYF.

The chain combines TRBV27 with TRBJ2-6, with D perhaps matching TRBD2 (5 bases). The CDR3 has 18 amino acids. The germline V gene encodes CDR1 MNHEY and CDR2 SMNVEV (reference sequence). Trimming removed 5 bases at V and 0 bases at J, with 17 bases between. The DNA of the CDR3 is TGTGCCAGCAGTACCCGGGGAGCTCCTTTCTCTGGGGCCAACGTCCTGACTTTC. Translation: CASSTRGAPFSGANVLTF.

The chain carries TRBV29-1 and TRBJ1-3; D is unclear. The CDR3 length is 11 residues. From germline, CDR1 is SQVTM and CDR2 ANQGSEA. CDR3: CAESSGNTIYF. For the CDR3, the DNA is TGCGCCGAGAGCTCTGGAAACACCATATATTTT.

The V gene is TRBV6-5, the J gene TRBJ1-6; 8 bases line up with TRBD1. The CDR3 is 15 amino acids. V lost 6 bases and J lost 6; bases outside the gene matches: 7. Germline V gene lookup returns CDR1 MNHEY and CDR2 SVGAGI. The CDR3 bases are TGTGCCAGCAGCGCCGGGACAGGCACTAATTCACCCCTCCACTTT. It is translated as CASSAGTGTNSPLHF.

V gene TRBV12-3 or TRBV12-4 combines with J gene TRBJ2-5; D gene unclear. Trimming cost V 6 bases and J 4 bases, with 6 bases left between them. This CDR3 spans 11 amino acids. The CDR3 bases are TGTGCCAGCAGCTCTCGAGAGACCCAGTACTTC. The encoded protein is CASSSRETQYF.

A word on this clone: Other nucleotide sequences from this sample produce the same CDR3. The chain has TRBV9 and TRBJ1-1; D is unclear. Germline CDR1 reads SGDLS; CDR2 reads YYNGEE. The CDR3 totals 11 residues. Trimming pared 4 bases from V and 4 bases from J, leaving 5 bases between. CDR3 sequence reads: CASSPLTEAFF. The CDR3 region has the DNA TGTGCCAGCAGCCCCCTCACTGAAGCTTTCTTT.

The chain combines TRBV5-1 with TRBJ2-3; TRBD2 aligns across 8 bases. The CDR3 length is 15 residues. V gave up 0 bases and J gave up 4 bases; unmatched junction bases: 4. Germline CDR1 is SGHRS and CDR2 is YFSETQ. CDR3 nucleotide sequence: TGCGCCAGCAGCTTGGCTTCCGGGGGGGCAGATACGCAGTATTTT. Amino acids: CASSLASGGADTQYF.

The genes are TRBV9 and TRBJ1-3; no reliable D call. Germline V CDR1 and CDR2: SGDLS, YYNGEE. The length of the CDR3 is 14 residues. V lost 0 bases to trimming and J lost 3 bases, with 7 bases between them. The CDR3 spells CASSVGGVGNTIYF. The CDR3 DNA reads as TGTGCCAGCAGCGTAGGCGGGGTTGGAAACACCATATATTTT.

The CDR3 coding sequence is TGTGCCAGCAGCGGTCCCAGCTCTGGGGCCAACGTCCTGACTTTC. Protein sequence: CASSGPSSGANVLTF. The chain employs TRBV13 and TRBJ2-6; the D is unclear. Trimming shortened V by 5 bases and J by 0 bases, and 8 bases separated the two germline ends. Germline V gene data show CDR1 as PRHDT and CDR2 as FYEKMQ (reference sequence). The CDR3 runs to 15 residues. The full variable domain, in which reference TRBV13 and TRBJ2-6 provide the parts outside the CDR3, is AAGVIQSPRHLIKEKRETATLKCYPIPRHDTVYWYQQGPGQDPQFLISFYEKMQSDKGSIPDRFSAQQFSDYHSELNMSSLELGDSALYFCASSGPSSGANVLTFGAGSRLTVL.

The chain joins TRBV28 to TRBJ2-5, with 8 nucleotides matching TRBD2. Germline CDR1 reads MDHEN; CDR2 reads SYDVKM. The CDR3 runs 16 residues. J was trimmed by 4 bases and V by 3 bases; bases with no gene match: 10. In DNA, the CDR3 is TGTGCCAGCAGTTTTGACGGGACTAGAAGACGAGAGACCCAGTACTTC. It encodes CASSFDGTRRRETQYF.